These T cell receptor beta chains were read from a single sample in a study of vaccination effects on CD4 cells after COVID-19. For these TCRs, the target antigens are not known. Generated by immunoSEQ multiplex PCR, the TCRdb table keeps only in-frame clones and is missing some. The data hold just under 45,000 clones, with around 76% observed a single time. Here the sequenced sample was CD4+ T cells from PBMCs cultured with SARS-CoV-2 spike peptides, taken before COVID-19 vaccination. The receptors here all came from a human donor who received a COVID-19 vaccine. Both conserved end residues are part of each CDR3. The order of the fields is CDR3 protein, CDR3 DNA, clone size, J gene, D gene, V gene. D genes are given only for firm matches. The listing skips clone size in some rows; elsewhere it reads once, few, many or a size class.

CDR3 protein: CASSPLPGGLAGELFF
CDR3 DNA: TGTGCCAGCTCACCACTCCCCGGGGGACTCGCCGGGGAGCTGTTTTTT
clone size: -
J gene: TRBJ2-2
D gene: -
V gene: TRBV18

CDR3 protein: CASSPILYGGAGEQFF
CDR3 DNA: TGTGCCAGCTCACCAATTCTGTACGGGGGGGCCGGGGAGCAGTTCTTC
clone size: -
J gene: TRBJ2-1
D gene: TRBD2
V gene: TRBV18

CDR3 protein: CASSYSAGAYNEQFF
CDR3 DNA: TGTGCCAGCAGTTACTCTGCGGGGGCATACAATGAGCAGTTCTTC
clone size: -
J gene: TRBJ2-1
D gene: -
V gene: TRBV6-2/TRBV6-3

CDR3 protein: CAWSPQPSGLRTEAFF
CDR3 DNA: TGTGCCTGGAGTCCTCAGCCTTCAGGGTTACGCACTGAAGCTTTCTTT
clone size: -
J gene: TRBJ1-1
D gene: -
V gene: TRBV30

CDR3 protein: CASSQDNWSSGNTIYF
CDR3 DNA: TGTGCCAGCAGCCAAGATAATTGGAGCTCTGGAAACACCATATATTTT
clone size: -
J gene: TRBJ1-3
D gene: -
V gene: TRBV3-1/TRBV3-2

CDR3 protein: CASRPDSYNEQFF
CDR3 DNA: TGTGCCAGCAGACCCGACTCCTACAATGAGCAGTTCTTC
clone size: -
J gene: TRBJ2-1
D gene: -
V gene: TRBV12-3/TRBV12-4

CDR3 protein: CASSLAGGRETQYF
CDR3 DNA: TGTGCCAGCAGTCTAGCGGGGGGCCGTGAGACCCAGTACTTC
clone size: few
J gene: TRBJ2-5
D gene: TRBD2
V gene: TRBV7-3

CDR3 protein: CASSRGQGATNYGYTF
CDR3 DNA: TGCGCCAGCAGCCGGGGACAGGGGGCGACTAACTATGGCTACACCTTC
clone size: -
J gene: TRBJ1-2
D gene: TRBD1
V gene: TRBV4-3

CDR3 protein: CAWSRPGGETQYF
CDR3 DNA: TGTGCCTGGAGTAGGCCAGGGGGGGAGACCCAGTACTTC
clone size: -
J gene: TRBJ2-5
D gene: -
V gene: TRBV30

CDR3 protein: CASGLLPGQFSGNTIYF
CDR3 DNA: TGTGCTAGTGGTTTACTTCCGGGACAGTTCTCTGGAAACACCATATATTTT
clone size: -
J gene: TRBJ1-3
D gene: TRBD1
V gene: TRBV12-5

CDR3 protein: CASSLAEGGLYYGYTF
CDR3 DNA: TGTGCCAGCAGTTTAGCCGAGGGGGGCTTGTACTATGGCTACACCTTC
clone size: -
J gene: TRBJ1-2
D gene: -
V gene: TRBV28

CDR3 protein: CASSVRGVGGGTGELFF
CDR3 DNA: TGTGCCAGCAGCGTAAGGGGGGTAGGCGGGGGCACCGGGGAGCTGTTTTTT
clone size: -
J gene: TRBJ2-2
D gene: -
V gene: TRBV9

CDR3 protein: CASSQGQGAMQTEAFF
CDR3 DNA: TGTGCCAGCAGCCAAGGACAGGGGGCGATGCAAACTGAAGCTTTCTTT
clone size: -
J gene: TRBJ1-1
D gene: TRBD1
V gene: TRBV4-2

CDR3 protein: CASSQDLGTVAGGQETQYF
CDR3 DNA: TGTGCCAGCAGCCAAGATCTCGGTACGGTAGCGGGGGGCCAAGAGACCCAGTACTTC
clone size: -
J gene: TRBJ2-5
D gene: TRBD2
V gene: TRBV3-1/TRBV3-2

CDR3 protein: CASSQLTGAPNTEAFF
CDR3 DNA: TGCGCCAGCAGCCAACTCACAGGGGCTCCGAACACTGAAGCTTTCTTT
clone size: -
J gene: TRBJ1-1
D gene: TRBD1
V gene: TRBV5-1

CDR3 protein: CATIGIPRKDTEAFF
CDR3 DNA: TGTGCCACCATCGGGATCCCGAGAAAGGACACTGAAGCTTTCTTT
clone size: once
J gene: TRBJ1-1
D gene: -
V gene: TRBV24-1

CDR3 protein: CASSVGIETQYF
CDR3 DNA: TGTGCCAGCAGTGTGGGTATAGAGACCCAGTACTTC
clone size: -
J gene: TRBJ2-5
D gene: -
V gene: TRBV2

CDR3 protein: CASGLALGPVLDTEAFF
CDR3 DNA: TGTGCTAGTGGTTTGGCTCTGGGCCCAGTATTGGACACTGAAGCTTTCTTT
clone size: -
J gene: TRBJ1-1
D gene: -
V gene: TRBV12-5

CDR3 protein: CASSIDRAENQPQHF
CDR3 DNA: TGTGCCAGTAGTATAGATCGGGCAGAGAATCAGCCCCAGCATTTT
clone size: -
J gene: TRBJ1-5
D gene: -
V gene: TRBV19

CDR3 protein: CASSGRTGNTGELFF
CDR3 DNA: TGCGCCAGCAGCGGGCGGACAGGGAACACCGGGGAGCTGTTTTTT
clone size: few
J gene: TRBJ2-2
D gene: TRBD1
V gene: TRBV4-1

CDR3 protein: CSASAGLAGLGTQYF
CDR3 DNA: TGCAGTGCTAGTGCCGGACTAGCGGGGTTAGGTACGCAGTATTTT
clone size: -
J gene: TRBJ2-3
D gene: TRBD2
V gene: TRBV20-1

CDR3 protein: CASSYTGGAGSPLHF
CDR3 DNA: TGTGCCAGCAGCTATACAGGGGGCGCCGGGTCACCCCTCCACTTT
clone size: -
J gene: TRBJ1-6
D gene: TRBD1
V gene: TRBV7-2

CDR3 protein: CATKPPPGLAANNEQFF
CDR3 DNA: TGTGCCACCAAACCGCCACCCGGGCTAGCGGCCAACAATGAGCAGTTCTTC
clone size: -
J gene: TRBJ2-1
D gene: TRBD2
V gene: TRBV24-1

CDR3 protein: CASSTNSVGGGNTIYF
CDR3 DNA: TGTGCCAGCAGCACAAACTCGGTGGGTGGTGGAAACACCATATATTTT
clone size: -
J gene: TRBJ1-3
D gene: -
V gene: TRBV9